These 23 T cell receptor beta chains originate from one sample sequenced in a study of tumor-infiltrating lymphocytes in primary liver carcinoma (dated 2017 in TCRdb). Without any cell sorting, total RNA and DNA were co-extracted from about 20-30 mg of bulk tissue using the AllPrep DNA/RNA mini kit. The data were produced on an Illumina HiSeq 2500. A constant-region primer and ProtoScript II reverse transcriptase were used to reverse-transcribe TCRbeta-specific cDNA from about 500 ng total RNA. Construction of the TCRbeta libraries relied on three nested rounds of multiplex PCR, following a slightly modified ARM-PCR procedure. Multiplex TRBV1-TRBV30 forward primers and a Cbeta reverse primer were used in the first two PCR rounds, each of which was run for around 10 cycles. TCRdb cleaned the public reads at Q25 with fastp, built clones with MiXCR and kept in-frame beta chains. Duplicate CDR3 protein sequences are folded into a single record with the most common DNA and genes. The sample table holds 150,000 to 200,000 distinct CDR3 sequences, of which 85% were seen once. Of the sample, less than 20% falls within the top ten clones.

The material sequenced was tumor tissue from primary liver carcinoma. These receptors were taken from a man in his forties or fifties with primary liver carcinoma and hepatitis B virus infection.

The chain carries TRBV29-1 and TRBJ2-7; possibly TRBD1 or TRBD2 for D (6 bases each). Germline V lookup: CDR1 SQVTM, CDR2 ANQGSEA. This CDR3 has 14 residues. Trimming pared 5 bases from V and 3 bases from J, leaving 17 bases between. This CDR3 is CSVTPWGAYYEQYF. DNA for the CDR3: TGCAGCGTTACCCCTTGGGGGGCCTACTACGAGCAGTACTTC.

About this clonotype: At one end the junction does not follow the germline gene, possibly because of a read error. V gene TRBV11-3 combines with J gene TRBJ2-3; weak D call: TRBD2 (5 bases). The CDR3 consists of 17 residues. CDR1 and CDR2 (germline): SGHNT, YENEEA. DNA of the CDR3: TGTGCCAGCAGCCCCGGGATCTTGAAAAGCGGCACAAATACGCAGTATTTT. It encodes CASSPGILKSGTNTQYF.

The CDR3 region has the DNA TGCAACATGGAGACAGGGGCGGAGACCCAGTACTTC. Translating it yields CNMETGAETQYF. This chain connects TRBV29-1 to TRBJ2-5; 8 bases align to TRBD1. The CDR3 loop spans 12 amino acids. From germline, CDR1 is SQVTM and CDR2 ANQGSEA.

About this clonotype: A much larger clone differs from this one at a single base, so this may be a read error. The rearrangement uses TRBV29-1 and TRBJ1-1, with a possible D match to TRBD1 (5 bases). The CDR3 runs to 11 residues. Germline CDR1 reads SQVTM; CDR2 reads ANQGSEA. The V gene lost 6 bases and the J gene lost 12 bases, with 17 bases spanning the gap. CDR3 in DNA: TGCAGCGTCGGGGACCCCGGCGAATCTTTCTTT. It specifies CSVGDPGESFF.

Concerning this clonotype: The germline gene is not matched at one end of the junction; a read error may be the cause. The chain uses TRBV11-1 and TRBJ2-4; 7 bases fit TRBD2. From germline, CDR1 is SGHAT and CDR2 FQDESV (reference sequence). This CDR3 contains 17 residues. CDR3 sequence (DNA): TGTGCCAGCAGCTTTCACGGGACTATCGGGACCGAAAACATTCAGCACTTC. It yields the protein CASSFHGTIGTENIQHF.

As regards this clonotype: A junction boundary mismatches the germline segment, possibly from a read error. V gene TRBV29-1 combines with J gene TRBJ2-3, with 8 bases matching TRBD1. This CDR3 is built from 14 residues. CDR1 is SQVTM and CDR2 is ANQGSEA in the germline V gene. Here the CDR3 reads CSVRVTGVRDTRYF. DNA for the CDR3: TGCAGCGTTAGGGTGACAGGGGTCCGAGATACGCGGTATTTT.

Turning to this clonotype: A much larger clone sits a single nucleotide away, making a read error possible. The J gene is TRBJ2-7, the V gene TRBV28, with 8 positions matching TRBD2. This CDR3 has 17 residues. CDR1 MDHEN and CDR2 SYDVKM come from the germline V gene. V was clipped by 6 bases and J by 6 bases; unmatched bases: 19. In DNA, the CDR3 is TGTGCCAGCAGACCCGGGACTATCGGGAGGGCCTCTCTCGAGCAGTACTTC. It yields the protein CASRPGTIGRASLEQYF.

For this clonotype: The conserved phenylalanine or tryptophan normally closing the CDR3 is absent here, so this likely arose from a read error. The V and J genes are TRBV7-9 and TRBJ2-7, with TRBD2 identical over 7 bases. There are 14 residues in the CDR3. The germline gives CDR1 SEHNR, CDR2 FQNEAQ (reference sequence). V lost 1 base to trimming and J lost 7 bases; unmatched junction nucleotides: 7. DNA of the CDR3: TGTGCCAGCAGCTTAGGGTCGACTAGCTATGAGCAGTACTTA. Amino acid sequence: CASSLGSTSYEQYL.

V is TRBV5-1 and J is TRBJ2-7; D is perhaps TRBD2 (6 bases). Germline V gene data show CDR1 as SGHRS and CDR2 as YFSETQ. The ends were cut back, 2 bases at V and 7 bases at J, with 28 bases in the middle. CDR3 length equals 18 residues. CDR3 DNA: TGCGCCAGCAGCTTCAGGGCTAGCGTAACTGGGGGAAGCTATGAGCAGTACTTC. The encoded protein is CASSFRASVTGGSYEQYF.

As concerns this clonotype: Germline is not matched at one junction end, which may reflect a read error. The chain carries TRBV11-2 and TRBJ2-7; the D gene is possibly TRBD1 (5 bases). The CDR3 runs 13 residues. Germline V gene data show CDR1 as SGHAT and CDR2 as FQNNGV. Here the CDR3 DNA reads TGTACCAGCAGCCCTCGACAGTCCTGCGAACAGTACTTC. Its translation: CTSSPRQSCEQYF.

A word on this clonotype: The junction departs from germline at one end; a sequencing error may be responsible. This chain links TRBV6-2 or TRBV6-3 with TRBJ2-7, with TRBD2 matching 8 bases. Looked up from germline, CDR1 is MNHEY and CDR2 is SVGEGT. The CDR3 is made up of 16 amino acids. CDR3 in DNA: TGTGCCAGCAGTTACTCGTCTTGCGGGAGGAAATACGAACAGTACTTC. Protein: CASSYSSCGRKYEQYF.

Comments on this clonotype: One end of the junction does not line up with germline, which may come from a read error. The rearrangement links TRBV24-1 to TRBJ2-7; TRBD2 is a possible D gene (5 bases). The germline gives CDR1 KGHDR, CDR2 SFDVKD. This CDR3 is built from 15 residues. The CDR3: CATSDEDPGVYEHYF. As DNA, the CDR3 is TGTGCCACCAGTGATGAGGACCCCGGGGTGTACGAGCACTACTTC.

V is TRBV10-3 and J is TRBJ2-1; D may match TRBD1 or TRBD2 (5 bases each). CDR3 length: 13 amino acids. The germline V gene encodes CDR1 ENHRY and CDR2 SYGVKD. V was pared by 10 bases and J by 9 bases, with 19 bases between. The CDR3 loop is CATQERGRGEQFF. The CDR3 DNA reads as TGTGCCACCCAGGAAAGGGGACGGGGTGAGCAGTTCTTC.

With regard to this clonotype: Since a much larger clone is just one base distant, this may be a read error. The chain recombines TRBV7-9 with TRBJ2-2; D possibly corresponds to TRBD2 (6 bases). This CDR3 comprises 14 residues. V shed 6 bases and J shed 4 bases, with 12 bases lying between them. Germline CDR1 is SEHNR and CDR2 is FQNEAQ (reference sequence). For the CDR3, the DNA is TGTGCCAGCAGGCTAGCGAGAGTCACCGGGGAGCTGTTTTTT. Translating gives CASRLARVTGELFF.

Remarks on this clonotype: The junction and the germline gene differ at one end; a read error may be behind it. The chain uses TRBV6-5 and TRBJ2-6; D is undetermined. Germline V gene lookup returns CDR1 MNHEY and CDR2 SVGAGI. The CDR3 is 16 amino acids. The CDR3 here is CASRYFTGSWANILTF. The CDR3 DNA reads TGTGCCAGCAGATACTTCACGGGCTCTTGGGCCAACATCCTGACTTTC.

This chain joins TRBV11-2 and TRBJ2-3; TRBD2 aligns across 7 bases. The CDR3 spans 16 residues. CDR1 and CDR2 (germline): SGHAT, FQNNGV. Losses at the gene ends were 3 bases for V and 5 bases for J; bases not matched to a gene: 11. In DNA form, the CDR3 reads TGTGCCAGCAGCTTCCTTGCGGGAGCACTCAGAGATACGCAGTATTTT. It yields the protein CASSFLAGALRDTQYF.

This rearrangement joins TRBV25-1 to TRBJ1-2; a possible D gene is TRBD1 (5 bases). With 5 bases removed from V and 10 bases from J, the gap between germline ends came to 23 bases. CDR3 length: 15 amino acids. The germline V gene encodes CDR1 MGHDK and CDR2 SYGVNS. The CDR3 nucleotides read TGTGCCAGCAGTCCCCCCGGGGGGAAGGAACACGCCTACACCTTC. Amino acids: CASSPPGGKEHAYTF.

To note about this clonotype: One end of the junction is discordant with germline, which a read error may explain. The chain links TRBV29-1 to TRBJ2-7; D tentatively fits TRBD1 or TRBD2 (5 bases each). The CDR3 is made up of 16 amino acids. Per germline, CDR1 SQVTM and CDR2 ANQGSEA. The DNA of the CDR3 is TGCAGCGCCATGACATCTGGGACCGGTAATCCCTACGATCAGTACTTC. Translation: CSAMTSGTGNPYDQYF.

The rearrangement uses TRBV6-1 and TRBJ1-3, with unresolved D. The CDR3 has 13 residues. The V end was cut by 11 bases, the J end by 1 base, with 12 bases between. CDR1 is MNHNS and CDR2 is SASEGT in the germline V gene. The CDR3 nucleotides read TGTGCCTCATTGGACCGTTCTGGAAACACCATATATTTT. Protein product: CASLDRSGNTIYF.

Notes on this clonotype: An end of the junction differs from the germline gene, which may be a read error. The V call is TRBV12-3 or TRBV12-4, the J call TRBJ1-1, with TRBD1 as a possible D gene (6 bases). The CDR3 spans 12 residues. The CDR3 bases are TGTGCCAACAGTGAACAGGGTGTACGGGCTTTCTTT. Encoded protein: CANSEQGVRAFF.

As to this clonotype: At one end, the junction sequence differs from germline, possibly due to a read error. The rearrangement joins TRBV6-1 to TRBJ1-4; no firm D call. The germline CDR1 and CDR2 sequences are MNHNS and SASEGT. The CDR3 consists of 16 residues. The DNA of the CDR3 is TGTGCCAGCAGCGGAGCGGGTCTGGCAACTAATGAAAAACTGTTATTT. It specifies CASSGAGLATNEKLLF.

This chain joins TRBV1 and TRBJ2-5. TRBV1 is an annotated pseudogene. The CDR3 has 13 residues. The CDR3 DNA is TGCAGCAGCAGTCACGACATACAAGAGACCCAATACTTC. The encoded protein is CSSSHDIQETQYF.

A note on this clonotype: The CDR3 carries no conserved terminal phenylalanine or tryptophan, so it likely arises from a read error. The gene calls are TRBV5-4 and TRBJ2-2; D is unresolved. This CDR3 contains 13 residues. V lost 4 bases, J lost 7 bases, and 11 bases lay in between. Germline-derived CDR1 and CDR2 are SGHNT and YYREEE (reference sequence). The CDR3 region has the DNA TGTGCCAGCAGCGTCGACGGCATCGGGGAGCTGTTTATT. Translating gives CASSVDGIGELFI.